Listed below are T cell receptor beta chains from one sample, sequenced in a study of vaccination effects on CD4 cells after COVID-19. No cognate antigen is known for these TCRs. The protocol was immunoSEQ multiplex PCR, while the TCRdb copy is restricted to in-frame clones and leaves out a portion. Of fewer than 60,000 clones in the sample, 76% were seen once. The specimen comprised CD4+ T cells from PBMCs cultured with HIV peptides, sampled before COVID-19 vaccination. The receptors here all came from a human donor who had a prior SARS-CoV-2 infection. The CDR3 runs from the conserved cysteine through the conserved F or W. The order of the fields is J gene, D gene, clone size, V gene, CDR3 protein, CDR3 DNA. A D gene is named only where the DNA matches it firmly. Some rows mark clone size as missing; the rest say once, few, many or name a class of expanded clone.

>TRBJ2-3|.|.|TRBV18
CASSGTPASTDTQYF
TGTGCCAGCTCAGGGACCCCAGCTAGCACAGATACGCAGTATTTT
>TRBJ2-3|.|.|TRBV7-2
CASSLVGRPDTQYF
TGTGCCAGCAGCTTAGTCGGGAGACCAGATACGCAGTATTTT
>TRBJ2-3|.|.|TRBV7-2
CASSPRTGMDTQYF
TGTGCCAGCAGTCCAAGGACTGGGATGGATACGCAGTATTTT
>TRBJ1-1|.|.|TRBV6-4
CASSACRIWKEAFF
TGTGCCAGCTCCGCCTGCCGCATCTGGAAGGAAGCTTTCTTT
>TRBJ2-7|.|.|TRBV7-9
CASSLASVYGHYEQYF
TGTGCCAGCAGCTTAGCGTCAGTATACGGACACTACGAGCAGTACTTC
>TRBJ1-4|TRBD1|.|TRBV5-4
CASSLGQGATANEKLFF
TGTGCCAGCAGCTTGGGACAGGGGGCGACGGCTAATGAAAAACTGTTTTTT
>TRBJ1-6|.|.|TRBV18
CASSQGRGVSPLHF
TGTGCCAGCTCACAGGGGCGTGGGGTTTCACCCCTCCACTTT
>TRBJ1-1|TRBD1|once|TRBV18
CASSRDRVNTEAFF
TGTGCCAGCTCACGAGACAGGGTGAACACTGAAGCTTTCTTT
>TRBJ1-5|.|.|TRBV11-2
CASSLVQDQPQHF
TGTGCCAGCAGCTTAGTACAAGATCAGCCCCAGCATTTT
>TRBJ1-2|.|few|TRBV18
CASSPGPNYGYTF
TGTGCCAGCTCACCAGGGCCTAACTATGGCTACACCTTC
>TRBJ1-4|TRBD1|.|TRBV5-5
CASSFPGGTNEKLFF
TGTGCCAGCAGCTTCCCAGGGGGAACTAATGAAAAACTGTTTTTT
>TRBJ1-5|.|.|TRBV6-2/TRBV6-3
CASSDYYSNQPQHF
TGTGCCAGCAGTGACTATTATAGCAATCAGCCCCAGCATTTT
>TRBJ2-1|TRBD2|.|TRBV4-2
CASSQDHLRTSGRGLPFF
TGTGCCAGCAGCCAAGATCATCTCAGGACTAGCGGGAGGGGCCTCCCTTTCTTC
>TRBJ2-7|.|few|TRBV5-6
CASSWGQSEQYF
TGTGCCAGCAGCTGGGGACAATCCGAGCAGTACTTC
>TRBJ2-2|.|few|TRBV7-3
CASSLSGGYSTGELFF
TGTGCCAGCAGCTTAAGTGGTGGCTATTCTACCGGGGAGCTGTTTTTT
>TRBJ1-1|.|.|TRBV14
CASSQDQGKYTEAFF
TGTGCCAGCAGCCAAGACCAGGGGAAGTACACTGAAGCTTTCTTT
>TRBJ1-5|.|few|TRBV4-1
CASSQDGGFGNQPQHF
TGCGCCAGCAGCCAAGATGGGGGCTTTGGCAATCAGCCCCAGCATTTT
>TRBJ2-1|TRBD2|.|TRBV7-2
CASSRLTSGSGEQFF
TGTGCCAGCAGCCGCCTGACTAGCGGGAGTGGTGAGCAGTTCTTC